The rows below give T cell receptor beta chains drawn from one sample of a study of a mutant IDH1 vaccine in newly diagnosed glioma. The repertoire was sequenced with immunoSEQ multiplex PCR; TCRdb's copy has only in-frame clones and lacks some. The table lists 20,000 to 25,000 clones, approximately 86% of them singletons, with less than 6% in the top ten. This specimen consisted of PBMCs, obtained from a glioma patient treated with radiotherapy, temozolomide or both. The receptors were sampled from a man aged 35 to 55 with glioma. Each CDR3 is given with its conserved first and last residue. Fields, in order: CDR3 length, V gene, J gene, CDR3 protein.

16	TRBV2	TRBJ2-6	CASSRDRGAGANVLTF
15	TRBV5-4	TRBJ2-5	CASSLDGARQETQYF
13	TRBV7-2	TRBJ1-5	CASSLAGSQPQHF
13	TRBV6-5	TRBJ1-5	CASRRTGTGAQHF
15	TRBV28	TRBJ1-1	CASSSDRRMNTEAFF
13	TRBV29-1	TRBJ2-7	CSVRSDALYEQYF
14	TRBV2	TRBJ1-5	CASRQETSNQPQHF
14	TRBV6-5	TRBJ1-2	CASSPRQGGYGYTF
16	TRBV4-3	TRBJ2-1	CASSQGLAGSYNEQFF
15	TRBV5-4	TRBJ1-2	CASSSRLSRVNGYTF
13	TRBV7-6	TRBJ2-7	CASSPGFTYEQYF
15	TRBV28	TRBJ1-5	CASSQPGDRNQPQHF
13	TRBV11-3	TRBJ2-5	CASSGGTVETQYF
21	TRBV14	TRBJ1-3	CASSHDTWSGDFQDVGNTIYF
19	TRBV30	TRBJ2-2	CAWSVRWDGTTNRTGELFF
14	TRBV6-5	TRBJ1-5	CASSPRDSDQPQHF
13	TRBV10-1	TRBJ1-4	CASSESGSEKLFF